This is a list of T cell receptor beta chains from one sample in a study of blood T cell repertoires in COVID-19. Libraries were prepared by immunoSEQ multiplex PCR; TCRdb keeps only in-frame clonotypes and omits some of them. The table records about 200,000 clones, roughly 77% of them present only once. The specimen was PBMCs or T cells enriched from blood (not recorded which). Receptors originate from a woman aged 45-65 years with acute COVID-19. Each CDR3 is given with its conserved first and last residue. The order of the fields is J gene, clone size, V gene, D gene, CDR3 protein, CDR3 DNA. The D gene is left open where the match is weak. Part of the rows lack a size; the others show once, few, many or a class for expanded clones.

J: TRBJ1-3; size: NA; V: TRBV30; D: NA; CDR3: CAWSVLFGGSGNTIYF; DNA: TGTGCCTGGAGTGTACTATTCGGGGGCTCTGGAAACACCATATATTTT
J: TRBJ2-2; size: NA; V: TRBV5-1; D: NA; CDR3: CASSSLRGGTGELFF; DNA: TGCGCCAGCAGCTCTCTAAGAGGGGGCACCGGGGAGCTGTTTTTT
J: TRBJ2-1; size: NA; V: TRBV7-9; D: NA; CDR3: CASSSGLGAPSRNNEQFF; DNA: TGTGCCAGCAGCTCGGGACTTGGAGCCCCAAGCCGTAACAATGAGCAGTTCTTC
J: TRBJ1-5; size: NA; V: TRBV13; D: NA; CDR3: CASSLGNSNQPQHF; DNA: TGTGCCAGCAGCTTAGGTAATAGCAATCAGCCCCAGCATTTT
J: TRBJ1-5; size: NA; V: TRBV29-1; D: NA; CDR3: CSVATGLGNQPQHF; DNA: TGCAGCGTTGCCACAGGGTTAGGGAATCAGCCCCAGCATTTT
J: TRBJ2-5; size: NA; V: TRBV7-2; D: TRBD2; CDR3: CASSLKLAGQETQYF; DNA: TGTGCCAGCAGCTTAAAACTAGCGGGGCAAGAGACCCAGTACTTC
J: TRBJ1-6; size: many; V: TRBV28; D: NA; CDR3: CASRQHPAGAPLHF; DNA: TGTGCCAGCAGACAACACCCCGCGGGGGCACCCCTCCACTTT
J: TRBJ1-1; size: NA; V: TRBV6-2/TRBV6-3; D: TRBD1; CDR3: CASSYLGQGNTEAFF; DNA: TGTGCCAGCAGTTACTTAGGACAGGGGAACACTGAAGCTTTCTTT
J: TRBJ2-1; size: NA; V: TRBV7-6; D: TRBD2; CDR3: CASSPQSGGAFYEQFF; DNA: TGTGCCAGCAGCCCCCAGAGCGGGGGGGCCTTTTATGAGCAGTTCTTC
J: TRBJ2-3; size: few; V: TRBV19; D: NA; CDR3: CASSMSGTDTQYF; DNA: TGTGCCAGTAGTATGTCGGGGACAGATACGCAGTATTTT
J: TRBJ1-5; size: NA; V: TRBV24-1; D: NA; CDR3: CATSAPNQPQHF; DNA: TGTGCCACCAGTGCCCCAAATCAGCCCCAGCATTTT
J: TRBJ2-3; size: NA; V: TRBV6-2/TRBV6-3; D: TRBD2; CDR3: CASSPGLAGYSTDTQYF; DNA: TGTGCCAGCAGCCCTGGACTAGCGGGTTATAGCACAGATACGCAGTATTTT
J: TRBJ1-6; size: NA; V: TRBV3-1/TRBV3-2; D: TRBD1; CDR3: CASSQDSGQGLRPLHF; DNA: TGTGCCAGCAGCCAAGATTCAGGACAGGGGCTAAGACCCCTCCACTTT
J: TRBJ1-5; size: NA; V: TRBV7-2; D: NA; CDR3: CASSLGGFGGLANQPQHF; DNA: TGTGCCAGCAGCTTAGGCGGGTTCGGGGGGCTTGCAAATCAGCCCCAGCATTTT
J: TRBJ1-5; size: few; V: TRBV5-8; D: NA; CDR3: CASSTGRGAFSNQPQHF; DNA: TGTGCCAGCAGTACCGGACGGGGGGCGTTTAGCAATCAGCCCCAGCATTTT
J: TRBJ2-3; size: NA; V: TRBV10-2; D: NA; CDR3: CASSRLGGADTQYF; DNA: TGCGCCAGCAGTAGACTAGGGGGCGCAGATACGCAGTATTTT
J: TRBJ1-5; size: NA; V: TRBV19; D: TRBD1; CDR3: CASSTISTGTGGQPQHF; DNA: TGTGCCAGTAGTACCATCTCCACGGGGACAGGGGGTCAGCCCCAGCATTTT
J: TRBJ1-1; size: NA; V: TRBV19; D: NA; CDR3: CASSSQTTGKTEAFF; DNA: TGTGCCAGTAGTTCCCAGACCACGGGGAAAACTGAAGCTTTCTTT
J: TRBJ2-5; size: NA; V: TRBV29-1; D: TRBD2; CDR3: CSVELAGVETQYF; DNA: TGCAGCGTTGAACTAGCGGGGGTGGAGACCCAGTACTTC
J: TRBJ2-5; size: NA; V: TRBV5-1; D: TRBD2; CDR3: CASMAGGEIQETQYF; DNA: TGCGCCAGCATGGCGGGGGGCGAAATACAAGAGACCCAGTACTTC
J: TRBJ1-3; size: NA; V: TRBV24-1; D: NA; CDR3: CATEPSHSEGAGNTIYF; DNA: TGTGCCACCGAACCTAGTCATTCCGAAGGGGCTGGAAACACCATATATTTT
J: TRBJ2-1; size: NA; V: TRBV28; D: NA; CDR3: CASSLPPGLYNEQFF; DNA: TGTGCCAGCAGCCTGCCCCCGGGTCTCTACAATGAGCAGTTCTTC
J: TRBJ1-5; size: NA; V: TRBV15; D: NA; CDR3: CATRGQDRNQPQHF; DNA: TGTGCCACCAGAGGGCAGGACAGAAATCAGCCCCAGCATTTT
J: TRBJ2-5; size: NA; V: TRBV6-5; D: TRBD2; CDR3: CASSWIAGGLETQYF; DNA: TGTGCCAGCAGTTGGATAGCGGGGGGGCTGGAGACCCAGTACTTC
J: TRBJ1-1; size: few; V: TRBV7-3; D: NA; CDR3: CASSWGENTEAFF; DNA: TGTGCCAGCAGCTGGGGGGAGAACACTGAAGCTTTCTTT
J: TRBJ1-5; size: NA; V: TRBV19; D: NA; CDR3: CASSILDWSQPQHF; DNA: TGTGCCAGTAGTATTTTGGACTGGAGTCAGCCCCAGCATTTT
J: TRBJ2-1; size: NA; V: TRBV11-2; D: TRBD1; CDR3: CASSPSDRLDNEQFF; DNA: TGTGCCAGCAGCCCATCGGACAGGCTAGACAATGAGCAGTTCTTC
J: TRBJ2-1; size: few; V: TRBV7-2; D: TRBD2; CDR3: CASSLNGGSLNEQFF; DNA: TGTGCCAGCAGCTTAAACGGGGGGAGCCTCAATGAGCAGTTCTTC
J: TRBJ1-2; size: NA; V: TRBV5-8; D: TRBD1; CDR3: CASSLDRGNYGYTF; DNA: TGTGCCAGCAGCTTGGACAGGGGAAACTATGGCTACACCTTC
J: TRBJ2-2; size: NA; V: TRBV7-3; D: NA; CDR3: CASSLAVGAGELFF; DNA: TGTGCCAGCAGCTTAGCGGTAGGGGCCGGGGAGCTGTTTTTT
J: TRBJ2-6; size: NA; V: TRBV2; D: NA; CDR3: CASNTDSGANVLTF; DNA: TGTGCCAGCAATACAGACTCTGGGGCCAACGTCCTGACTTTC
J: TRBJ1-1; size: few; V: TRBV2; D: NA; CDR3: CASSEVDRNTEAFF; DNA: TGTGCCAGCAGTGAAGTGGACAGGAACACTGAAGCTTTCTTT
J: TRBJ1-6; size: once; V: TRBV7-8; D: TRBD1; CDR3: CASSRIQGANNSPLHF; DNA: TGTGCCAGCAGTCGGATACAGGGGGCTAATAATTCACCCCTCCACTTT
J: TRBJ1-2; size: NA; V: TRBV5-1; D: TRBD1; CDR3: CASSWGQGRYYANYGYTF; DNA: TGCGCCAGCAGCTGGGGACAGGGGCGTTATTATGCTAACTATGGCTACACCTTC
J: TRBJ2-1; size: NA; V: TRBV7-2; D: TRBD2; CDR3: CASRDPSGGSSYNEQFF; DNA: TGTGCCAGCAGGGACCCCTCGGGGGGGAGCTCCTACAATGAGCAGTTCTTC
J: TRBJ1-1; size: NA; V: TRBV29-1; D: TRBD1; CDR3: CSAVDRDTEAFF; DNA: TGCAGTGCAGTGGACAGGGACACTGAAGCTTTCTTT
J: TRBJ2-2; size: NA; V: TRBV7-2; D: NA; CDR3: CASSLEPGRNTGELFF; DNA: TGTGCCAGCAGCTTAGAGCCGGGGAGGAACACCGGGGAGCTGTTTTTT
J: TRBJ2-5; size: once; V: TRBV24-1; D: NA; CDR3: CATGRADNQLQETQYF; DNA: TGTGCCACCGGAAGAGCAGACAACCAACTTCAAGAGACCCAGTACTTC
J: TRBJ1-2; size: NA; V: TRBV2; D: NA; CDR3: CASSENRATYGYTF; DNA: TGTGCCAGCAGTGAAAACAGGGCGACCTATGGCTACACCTTC
J: TRBJ2-1; size: NA; V: TRBV7-2; D: TRBD2; CDR3: CASRLTSGDNEQFF; DNA: TGTGCCAGCAGATTGACTAGCGGGGACAATGAGCAGTTCTTC
J: TRBJ1-4; size: NA; V: TRBV25-1; D: TRBD1; CDR3: CASSPTGAEKLFF; DNA: TGTGCCAGCAGCCCGACAGGGGCTGAAAAACTGTTTTTT
J: TRBJ1-2; size: NA; V: TRBV7-9; D: NA; CDR3: CASSYQGGGYTF; DNA: TGTGCCAGCAGCTATCAAGGGGGAGGCTACACCTTC
J: TRBJ1-1; size: NA; V: TRBV19; D: TRBD1; CDR3: CASIDRGRRRTEAFF; DNA: TGTGCCAGTATCGACAGGGGGCGTAGAAGAACTGAAGCTTTCTTT
J: TRBJ1-1; size: few; V: TRBV2; D: NA; CDR3: CASTPREDTEAFF; DNA: TGTGCCAGCACCCCCCGGGAGGACACTGAAGCTTTCTTT
J: TRBJ2-5; size: NA; V: TRBV7-6; D: NA; CDR3: CASSLAPTSIQTQYF; DNA: TGTGCCAGCAGCTTAGCGCCAACTAGCATACAGACCCAGTACTTC
J: TRBJ2-2; size: NA; V: TRBV5-1; D: TRBD1; CDR3: CASSRDRAFGELFF; DNA: TGCGCCAGCTCCCGGGACAGGGCTTTCGGGGAGCTGTTTTTT
J: TRBJ2-5; size: few; V: TRBV5-1; D: TRBD2; CDR3: CASTLGASGESAQYF; DNA: TGCGCCAGCACCCTGGGGGCTAGCGGGGAGTCGGCCCAGTACTTC
J: TRBJ1-4; size: NA; V: TRBV29-1; D: NA; CDR3: CSVVRGAANEKLFF; DNA: TGCAGCGTTGTGCGGGGGGCAGCTAATGAAAAACTGTTTTTT
J: TRBJ2-5; size: NA; V: TRBV9; D: NA; CDR3: CASSPGNQETQYF; DNA: TGTGCCAGCAGCCCAGGGAATCAAGAGACCCAGTACTTC
J: TRBJ1-3; size: NA; V: TRBV7-2; D: TRBD1; CDR3: CASSRLGQGKGNTIYF; DNA: TGTGCCAGCAGCCGTTTGGGACAGGGAAAAGGAAACACCATATATTTT
J: TRBJ2-5; size: once; V: TRBV5-1; D: TRBD1; CDR3: CASSAGVGQVAQETQYF; DNA: TGCGCCAGCAGCGCTGGCGTGGGACAGGTTGCTCAAGAGACCCAGTACTTC
J: TRBJ1-6; size: NA; V: TRBV15; D: TRBD1; CDR3: CATRLDRVKDSPLHF; DNA: TGTGCCACCAGACTAGACAGGGTAAAGGATTCACCCCTCCACTTT
J: TRBJ2-1; size: NA; V: TRBV7-2; D: NA; CDR3: CASSLEGVVAWEQFF; DNA: TGTGCCAGCAGCTTAGAGGGGGTTGTAGCGTGGGAGCAGTTCTTC